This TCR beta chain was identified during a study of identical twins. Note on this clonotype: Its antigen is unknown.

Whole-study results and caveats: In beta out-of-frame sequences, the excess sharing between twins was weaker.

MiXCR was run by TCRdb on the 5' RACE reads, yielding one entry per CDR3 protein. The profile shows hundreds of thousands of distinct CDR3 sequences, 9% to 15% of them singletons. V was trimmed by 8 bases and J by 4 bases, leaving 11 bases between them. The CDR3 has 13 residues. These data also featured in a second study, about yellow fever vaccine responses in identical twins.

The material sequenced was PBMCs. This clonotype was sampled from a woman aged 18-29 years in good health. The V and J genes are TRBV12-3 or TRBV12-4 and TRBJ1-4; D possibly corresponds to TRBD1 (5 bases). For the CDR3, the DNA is TGTGCCAGCGTGGGGCATGATAATGAAAAACTGTTTTTT. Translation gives CASVGHDNEKLFF.